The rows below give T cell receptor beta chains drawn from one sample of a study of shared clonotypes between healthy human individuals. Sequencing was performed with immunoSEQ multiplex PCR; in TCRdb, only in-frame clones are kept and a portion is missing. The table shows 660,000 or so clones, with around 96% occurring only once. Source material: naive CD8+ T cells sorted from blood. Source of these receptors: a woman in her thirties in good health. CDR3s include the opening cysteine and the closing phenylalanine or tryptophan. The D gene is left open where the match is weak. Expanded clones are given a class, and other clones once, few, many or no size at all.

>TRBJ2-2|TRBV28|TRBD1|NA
CASSLYGTGNTGELFF
TGTGCCAGCAGTTTATATGGGACAGGGAACACCGGGGAGCTGTTTTTT
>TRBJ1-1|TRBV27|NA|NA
CASSLYDRNTEAFF
TGTGCCAGCAGTTTATACGACAGGAACACTGAAGCTTTCTTT
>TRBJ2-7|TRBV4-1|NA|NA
CASSQDVEFGVTYEQYF
TGCGCCAGCAGCCAAGATGTGGAGTTCGGGGTGACCTACGAGCAGTACTTC
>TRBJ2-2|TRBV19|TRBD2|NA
CASRQLAGGRAGELFF
TGTGCCAGTAGACAACTAGCGGGAGGGCGCGCCGGGGAGCTGTTTTTT
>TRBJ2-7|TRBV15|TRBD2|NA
CATSKPGTSGTYEQYF
TGTGCCACCAGCAAACCCGGGACTAGCGGTACCTACGAGCAGTACTTC
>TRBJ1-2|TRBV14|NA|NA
CASSQGVFGGTNYGYTF
TGTGCCAGCAGCCAAGGTGTGTTTGGGGGCACTAACTATGGCTACACCTTC
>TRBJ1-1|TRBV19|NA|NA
CASRKGRGPNTEAFF
TGTGCCAGTAGGAAGGGGCGGGGCCCGAACACTGAAGCTTTCTTT
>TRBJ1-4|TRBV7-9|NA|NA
CASSFPDNTTNEKLFF
TGTGCCAGCAGTTTCCCCGATAACACAACTAATGAAAAACTGTTTTTT
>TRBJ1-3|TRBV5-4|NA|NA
CASQAFSGNTIYF
TGTGCCAGCCAGGCGTTCTCTGGAAACACCATATATTTT
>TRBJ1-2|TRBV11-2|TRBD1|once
CASSPGQGYYGYTF
TGTGCCAGCAGCCCTGGACAGGGGTACTATGGCTACACCTTC
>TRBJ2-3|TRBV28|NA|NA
CASSFPEDKLTDTQYF
TGTGCCAGCAGTTTCCCCGAGGATAAGTTAACAGATACGCAGTATTTT
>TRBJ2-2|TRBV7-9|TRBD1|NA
CASSLGQGITGELFF
TGTGCCAGCAGCCTCGGACAGGGCATTACCGGGGAGCTGTTTTTT
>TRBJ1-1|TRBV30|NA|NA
CAWSVGQGITEAFF
TGTGCCTGGAGTGTAGGGCAGGGGATCACTGAAGCTTTCTTT
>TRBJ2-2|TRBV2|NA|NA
CASSEDTNTGELFF
TGTGCCAGCAGTGAAGACACGAACACCGGGGAGCTGTTTTTT
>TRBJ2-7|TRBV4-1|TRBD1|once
CASSHGQGGTYEQYF
TGCGCCAGCAGCCACGGACAGGGGGGGACCTACGAGCAGTACTTC
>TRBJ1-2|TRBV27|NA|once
CASSSGYGYTF
TGTGCCAGCAGTTCGGGCTATGGCTACACCTTC
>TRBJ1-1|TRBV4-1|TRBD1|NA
CASSQRQGTEAFF
TGCGCCAGCAGCCAACGACAGGGCACTGAAGCTTTCTTT
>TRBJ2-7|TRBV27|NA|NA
CASSSIGSYEQYF
TGTGCCAGCAGTTCGATAGGTTCCTACGAGCAGTACTTC
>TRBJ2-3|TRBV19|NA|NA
CASSQEPGNTDTQYF
TGTGCCAGTAGCCAGGAGCCCGGTAACACAGATACGCAGTATTTT
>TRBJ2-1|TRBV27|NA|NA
CASSLSPFSEQFF
TGTGCCAGCAGTTTATCGCCTTTCAGCGAGCAGTTCTTC
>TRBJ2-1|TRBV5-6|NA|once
CASSLWIQGGYNEQFF
TGTGCCAGCAGCTTGTGGATTCAGGGGGGATACAATGAGCAGTTCTTC
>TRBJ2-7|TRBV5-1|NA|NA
CASSLEADSYEQYF
TGCGCCAGCAGCTTGGAAGCCGACAGTTACGAGCAGTACTTC
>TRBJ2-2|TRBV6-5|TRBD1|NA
CASSWGQGSTGELFF
TGTGCCAGCAGTTGGGGACAGGGGAGCACCGGGGAGCTGTTTTTT
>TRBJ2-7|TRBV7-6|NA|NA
CASSLGAGSYEQYF
TGTGCCAGCAGCTTAGGGGCAGGGTCGTACGAGCAGTACTTC
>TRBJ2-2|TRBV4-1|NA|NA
CASSPWVGELFF
TGCGCCAGCAGCCCCTGGGTCGGGGAGCTGTTTTTT
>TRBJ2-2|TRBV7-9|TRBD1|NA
CASRVSGDRVAAPTGELFF
TGTGCCAGCAGAGTTTCTGGGGACAGGGTGGCCGCCCCCACCGGGGAGCTGTTTTTT
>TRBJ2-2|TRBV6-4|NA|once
CASSDGRMGTGELFF
TGTGCCAGCAGTGACGGAAGGATGGGAACCGGGGAGCTGTTTTTT
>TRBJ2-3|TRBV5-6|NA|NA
CASSWTGTSARDTQYF
TGTGCCAGCAGCTGGACGGGGACTTCCGCACGAGATACGCAGTATTTT
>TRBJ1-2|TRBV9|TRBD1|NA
CASSGTRGPYGYTF
TGTGCCAGCAGCGGAACAAGGGGGCCCTATGGCTACACCTTC
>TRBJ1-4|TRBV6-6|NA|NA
CASSRDSGWGEKLFF
TGTGCCAGCAGCCGCGACTCGGGTTGGGGTGAAAAACTGTTTTTT
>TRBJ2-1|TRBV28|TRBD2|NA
CASSHLAGENYNEQFF
TGTGCCAGCAGTCACTTAGCGGGAGAGAACTACAATGAGCAGTTCTTC
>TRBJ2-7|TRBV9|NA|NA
CASSVGQSGTYEQYF
TGTGCCAGCAGCGTAGGCCAATCAGGGACCTACGAGCAGTACTTC
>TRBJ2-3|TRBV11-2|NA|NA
CASSLAYGGQADTQYF
TGTGCCAGCAGCTTAGCTTACGGGGGGCAGGCAGATACGCAGTATTTT